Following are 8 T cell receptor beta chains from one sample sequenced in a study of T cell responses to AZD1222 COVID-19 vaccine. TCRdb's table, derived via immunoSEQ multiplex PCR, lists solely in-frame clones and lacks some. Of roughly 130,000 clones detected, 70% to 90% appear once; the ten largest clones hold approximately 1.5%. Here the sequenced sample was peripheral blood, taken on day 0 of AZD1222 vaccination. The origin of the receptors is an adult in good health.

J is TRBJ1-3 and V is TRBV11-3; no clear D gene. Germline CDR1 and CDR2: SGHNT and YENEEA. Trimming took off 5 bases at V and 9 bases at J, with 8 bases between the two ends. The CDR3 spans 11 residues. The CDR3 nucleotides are TGTGCCAGCAGCCCCGGTACCACCATATATTTT. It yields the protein CASSPGTTIYF.

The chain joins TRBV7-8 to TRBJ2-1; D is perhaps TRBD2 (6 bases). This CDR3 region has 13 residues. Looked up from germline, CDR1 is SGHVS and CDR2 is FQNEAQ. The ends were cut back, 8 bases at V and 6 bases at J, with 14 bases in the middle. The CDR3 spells CASGDSRSNEQFF. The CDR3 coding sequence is TGTGCCAGCGGGGACTCCAGGTCCAATGAGCAGTTCTTC.

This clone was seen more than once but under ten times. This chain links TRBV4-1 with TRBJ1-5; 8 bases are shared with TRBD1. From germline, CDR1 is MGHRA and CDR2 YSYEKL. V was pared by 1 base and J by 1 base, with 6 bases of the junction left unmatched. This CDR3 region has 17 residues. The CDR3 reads CASSQAASGGSNQPQHF. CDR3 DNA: TGCGCCAGCAGCCAAGCTGCCTCAGGGGGCAGCAATCAGCCCCAGCATTTT.

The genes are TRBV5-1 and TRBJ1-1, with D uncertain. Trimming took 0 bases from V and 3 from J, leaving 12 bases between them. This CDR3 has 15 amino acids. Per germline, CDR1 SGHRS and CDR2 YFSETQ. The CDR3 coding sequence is TGCGCCAGCAGCTTGGACGTCAGGAGGGACACTGAAGCTTTCTTT. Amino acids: CASSLDVRRDTEAFF.

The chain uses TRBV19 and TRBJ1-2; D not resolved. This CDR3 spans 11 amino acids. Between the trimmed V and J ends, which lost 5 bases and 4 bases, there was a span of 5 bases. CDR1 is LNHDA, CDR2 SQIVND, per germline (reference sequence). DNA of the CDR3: TGTGCCAGTAGTCTTGCCTATGGCTACACCTTC. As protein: CASSLAYGYTF.

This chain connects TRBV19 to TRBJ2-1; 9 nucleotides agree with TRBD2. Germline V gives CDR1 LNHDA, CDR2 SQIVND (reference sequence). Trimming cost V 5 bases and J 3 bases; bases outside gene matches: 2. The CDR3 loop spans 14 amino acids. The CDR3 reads CASSPSGNYNEQFF. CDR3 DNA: TGTGCCAGTAGTCCTAGCGGGAACTACAATGAGCAGTTCTTC. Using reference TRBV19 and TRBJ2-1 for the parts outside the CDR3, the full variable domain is DGGITQSPKYLFRKEGQNVTLSCEQNLNHDAMYWYRQDPGQGLRLIYYSQIVNDFQKGDIAEGYSVSREKKESFPLTVTSAQKNPTAFYLCASSPSGNYNEQFFGPGTRLTVL.

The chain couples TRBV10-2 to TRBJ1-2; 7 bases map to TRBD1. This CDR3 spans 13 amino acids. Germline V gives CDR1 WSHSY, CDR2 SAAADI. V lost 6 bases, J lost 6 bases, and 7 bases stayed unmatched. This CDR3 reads CASSADRADGYTF. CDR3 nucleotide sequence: TGCGCCAGCAGCGCCGACAGGGCAGATGGCTACACCTTC.

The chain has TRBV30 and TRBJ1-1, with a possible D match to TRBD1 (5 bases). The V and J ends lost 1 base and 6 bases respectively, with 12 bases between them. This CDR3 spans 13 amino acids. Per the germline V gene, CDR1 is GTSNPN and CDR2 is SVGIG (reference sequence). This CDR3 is CAWSAAGQSEAFF. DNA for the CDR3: TGTGCCTGGAGTGCGGCAGGGCAGTCTGAAGCTTTCTTT.